This T cell receptor beta chain was identified during a study of T cell repertoires and Cas9 in healthy adults (dated by TCRdb to the late 2010s). Regarding the research as a whole: Within the CD4 and CD8 compartments, SpCas9-reactive T cells were assessed for multi-effector potency, cytotoxicity and lineage determination. Preexisting T cell immunity against the Streptococcus pyogenes Cas9 nuclease (SpCas9) used in CRISPR gene editing was examined in the study.

On the study overall, not on this receptor specifically: In vitro, SpCas9-reactive regulatory T cells were reported to reduce the proliferation and function of SpCas9-reactive effector T cells.

V ends up 3 bases short and J 3 bases short, with an unmatched junction base count of 6. Counted from cysteine to phenylalanine, this CDR3 has 15 amino acids. The retained sequence is limited to the CDR3, 45 bases, with the frame set at the first base. CDR1 and CDR2 are read off the germline V gene (reference sequence) as SGHKS and YYEKEE. The library came from the immunoSEQ multiplex PCR assay. Sourced from immuneACCESS, this table was stored by TCRdb with only in-frame sequences that have V and J called. A share of the clones is absent; for the studies checked, an unresolved V gene accounts for under half, and the remainder has no known explanation. This sample lists approximately 21,000 clones; roughly 90% were detected once. Jointly, the top ten make up approximately 0.69% of the sample. Healthy humans were used as donors in the study. A remark on this clone: Its binding antigen is unknown. No much larger clone exists at a distance of one base, and base qualities are not known.

The chain was built from TRBV5-5 and TRBJ2-7; TRBD2 agrees with 10 junctional bases. This TCR was sampled from a human donor in good health. Sequenced material: CD4+ effector T cells (CD127+, CD25-, CD137-, CD154-) from PBMCs; culture status not recorded. The CDR3 here reads CASSYTSGAHYEQYF. The DNA sequence is as follows: TGTGCCAGCAGCTACACTAGCGGGGCCCACTACGAGCAGTACTTC.